A single sample is the source of the 13 T cell receptor beta chains below, sequenced in a study of shared clonotypes between healthy human individuals. Assay: immunoSEQ multiplex PCR; the TCRdb copy retains only in-frame clones and omits some. The sample comprises millions of clones, 90% to 95% of which are singletons, and about 0.13% rests with the top ten. The sample comprised naive CD4+ T cells sorted from blood. Sample subset: CD45RA+ positively selected. These receptors all stem from a man aged 18 to 30 in good health.

The chain is built from TRBV5-1 and TRBJ2-1; 7 nucleotides line up with TRBD2. Germline loops: CDR1 SGHRS, CDR2 YFSETQ. V was pared by 0 bases and J by 1 base, with 7 bases of the junction left unmatched. This CDR3 is 17 amino acids long. CDR3 protein: CASSLATGGWSYNEQFF. As DNA, the CDR3 is TGCGCCAGCAGCTTGGCAACGGGAGGATGGTCCTACAATGAGCAGTTCTTC.

DNA for the CDR3: TGTGCCAGCAGCCCCCAGGGTCCCAGCAATCAGCCCCAGCATTTT. Translation gives CASSPQGPSNQPQHF. The V gene is TRBV9, the J gene TRBJ1-5, with D perhaps matching TRBD1 (5 bases). Germline values: CDR1 SGDLS, CDR2 YYNGEE. Trimming left V 4 bases short and J 1 base short, with 12 bases between. This CDR3 region has 15 residues.

The rearrangement uses TRBV5-1 and TRBJ2-7, with a possible D match to TRBD2 (6 bases). This CDR3 region has 14 residues. Trimming took off 3 bases at V and 0 bases at J, with 10 bases between the two ends. The germline CDR1 and CDR2 sequences are SGHRS and YFSETQ. CDR3 coding DNA: TGCGCCAGCAGCTGGGACTCGAGCTCCTACGAGCAGTACTTC. Amino acids: CASSWDSSSYEQYF.

The genes are TRBV18 and TRBJ1-5; D not resolved. V lost 3 bases and J lost 3, with 6 bases in between. The CDR3 is 13 residues long. The V gene's germline CDR1 is KGHSH and CDR2 LQKENI. CDR3 nucleotides: TGTGCCAGCTCACCCAACAACAATCAGCCCCAGCATTTT. This sequence encodes CASSPNNNQPQHF.

The chain uses TRBV5-1 and TRBJ2-3, with D perhaps being TRBD1 or TRBD2 (5 bases each). V was cut by 2 bases and J by 2 bases, with 12 bases left in between. CDR3 length equals 15 residues. Germline CDR1 and CDR2: SGHRS and YFSETQ. This chain's CDR3 is CASSFWGTTTDTQYF. CDR3 coding DNA: TGCGCCAGCAGCTTTTGGGGGACCACCACAGATACGCAGTATTTT.

The J gene is TRBJ2-1, the V gene TRBV28; tentative D call: TRBD2 (7 bases). This CDR3 has 15 amino acids. V lost 4 bases and J lost 4, with 14 bases in between. Germline V gene data show CDR1 as MDHEN and CDR2 as SYDVKM. The CDR3 sequence: CASSWAGATYNEQFF. The CDR3 bases are TGTGCCAGCAGTTGGGCGGGGGCTACATACAATGAGCAGTTCTTC. The full variable domain, in which reference TRBV28 and TRBJ2-1 provide the parts outside the CDR3, is DVKVTQSSRYLVKRTGEKVFLECVQDMDHENMFWYRQDPGLGLRLIYFSYDVKMKEKGDIPEGYSVSREKKERFSLILESASTNQTSMYLCASSWAGATYNEQFFGPGTRLTVL.

Turning to this clone: Other nucleotide sequences in the sample specify the same CDR3. The chain carries TRBV5-1 and TRBJ2-6; D is uncertain. V lost 0 bases to trimming and J lost 0 bases, with 1 base between them. This CDR3 has 14 residues. Germline CDR1 reads SGHRS; CDR2 reads YFSETQ. CDR3 sequence: CASSLASGANVLTF. In DNA form, the CDR3 reads TGCGCCAGCAGCTTGGCCTCTGGGGCCAACGTCCTGACTTTC.

V gene TRBV11-2 combines with J gene TRBJ1-6, with TRBD1 as a possible D gene (6 bases). V dropped 1 base and J dropped 9 bases, with 10 bases sitting between them. This CDR3 has 14 residues. From germline, CDR1 is SGHAT and CDR2 FQNNGV. CDR3 protein: CASSLAGDGSPLHF. CDR3 nucleotides: TGTGCCAGCAGCTTAGCAGGGGACGGTTCACCCCTCCACTTT.

The V call is TRBV6-5, the J call TRBJ2-5; 8 bases fit TRBD1. The ends lost 6 bases at V and 5 bases at J; junction bases unmatched: 11. This CDR3 contains 15 residues. Germline V lookup: CDR1 MNHEY, CDR2 SVGAGI. The CDR3: CASRAGTGKMETQYF. CDR3 in DNA: TGTGCCAGCAGAGCCGGGACAGGAAAGATGGAGACCCAGTACTTC.

This clone was picked up many times. Other DNA sequences in this sample translate to the same CDR3. The chain links TRBV30 to TRBJ1-1; no firm D call. Trimming stripped 5 bases from V and 11 bases from J, with 15 bases between. This CDR3 has 11 amino acids. Germline loops: CDR1 GTSNPN, CDR2 SVGIG (reference sequence). This CDR3 reads CAWVWTHTAFF. The CDR3 nucleotides read TGTGCCTGGGTTTGGACTCATACTGCTTTCTTT.

The CDR3 sequence is CASSLSIFFSNQPQHF. DNA for the CDR3: TGTGCCAGCAGCTTAAGCATTTTTTTTAGCAATCAGCCCCAGCATTTT. The chain recombines TRBV7-8 with TRBJ1-5; no definite D call. Germline assignment: CDR1 SGHVS and CDR2 FQNEAQ. Trimming left V 2 bases short and J 0 bases short, with 11 bases between. This CDR3 spans 16 amino acids.

This clone was picked up a small number of times. Other DNA variants within this sample encode the same CDR3. The genes are TRBV6-5 and TRBJ1-2; D is unresolved. Germline V lookup: CDR1 MNHEY, CDR2 SVGAGI. CDR3 length: 12 residues. The V and J ends lost 2 bases and 2 bases respectively, with 3 bases between them. CDR3 nucleotide sequence: TGTGCCAGCAGTTACGGAAACTATGGCTACACCTTC. Translation: CASSYGNYGYTF.

The V gene is TRBV6-6, the J gene TRBJ1-5; D remains unclear. The V gene's germline CDR1 is MNHNY and CDR2 SVGAGI (reference sequence). The CDR3 is made up of 15 amino acids. Trimming pared 5 bases from V and 0 bases from J, leaving 11 bases between. In nucleotides, the CDR3 is TGTGCCAGCAGTACCTCAATTGGTAGCAATCAGCCCCAGCATTTT. Translated, it gives CASSTSIGSNQPQHF.